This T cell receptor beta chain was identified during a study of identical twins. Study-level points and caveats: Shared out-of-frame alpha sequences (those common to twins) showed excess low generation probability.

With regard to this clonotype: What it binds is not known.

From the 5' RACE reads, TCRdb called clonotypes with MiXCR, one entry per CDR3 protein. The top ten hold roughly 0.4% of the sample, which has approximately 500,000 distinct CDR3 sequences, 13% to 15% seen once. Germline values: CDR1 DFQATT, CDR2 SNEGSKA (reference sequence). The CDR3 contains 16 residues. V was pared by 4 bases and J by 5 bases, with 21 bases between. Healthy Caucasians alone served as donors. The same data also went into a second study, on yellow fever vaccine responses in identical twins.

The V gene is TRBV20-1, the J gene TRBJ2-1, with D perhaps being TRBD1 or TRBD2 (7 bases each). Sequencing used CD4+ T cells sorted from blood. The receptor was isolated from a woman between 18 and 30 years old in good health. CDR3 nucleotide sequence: TGCAGTGCTATTAACGCCAGGGGGGGGACGAACAATGAGCAGTTCTTC. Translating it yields CSAINARGGTNNEQFF.